This T cell receptor (beta chain) was retrieved from a study of CD8 T cells in ankylosing spondylitis. Study results and limitations: Ankylosing spondylitis blood appeared to be characterized by a TCR beta motif of several highly homologous variants.

This clonotype was detected a few times. Its antigen is unknown. V lost 1 base to trimming and J lost 5 bases, with 15 bases between them. The CDR3 contains 14 residues. Per germline, CDR1 DFQATT and CDR2 SNEGSKA (reference sequence). TCRdb reanalysed the 5' RACE reads using MiXCR and keeps one entry per CDR3 protein. The sample has approximately 260,000 distinct CDR3 sequences; 15% to 20% are singletons. This chain connects TRBV20-1 to TRBJ2-7; D possibly corresponds to TRBD2 (6 bases). Material for sequencing was blood, either unsorted or a sorted T cell fraction (not recorded which). The sequence was collected from a male donor with ankylosing spondylitis or in good health (not recorded which). CDR3 residues: CSARVWPSANEQYF. CDR3 DNA sequence: TGCAGTGCTAGAGTATGGCCTAGCGCGAACGAGCAGTACTTC.